The 8 T cell receptor beta chains given below trace back to one sample, sequenced in a study of shared clonotypes between healthy human individuals. Using immunoSEQ multiplex PCR, the repertoire was profiled, and TCRdb retains in-frame clones only, with some absent. This table holds 2,500,000 or so clones, approximately 93% found once. Sequenced: naive CD4+ T cells from PBMCs. Subset denoted: CD45RA+ positively selected. Receptor source: a man aged 18 to 30 in good health. Some clones in this sample may be carry-over from other donors' samples.

The chain is built from TRBV2 and TRBJ2-2; 8 nucleotides agree with TRBD2. J was trimmed by 4 bases and V by 7 bases; bases with no gene match: 5. The length of the CDR3 is 14 residues. The germline V gene has CDR1 SNHLY and CDR2 FYNNEI. The CDR3 nucleotides read TGTGCCAGCACCGGGACTAGGGTCACCGGGGAGCTGTTTTTT. Its protein product is CASTGTRVTGELFF.

The chain is built from TRBV9 and TRBJ1-2, with a weak D call TRBD1 (5 bases). This CDR3 is built from 18 residues. Germline CDR1 SGDLS, CDR2 YYNGEE. The V end was cut by 0 bases, the J end by 4 bases, with 22 bases between. The CDR3 nucleotides read TGTGCCAGCAGCGTAGGACTCCGGGGGGGTAGAGAGGTCTATGGCTACACCTTC. Translating it yields CASSVGLRGGREVYGYTF.

This clone has just one count. The chain couples TRBV18 to TRBJ2-7, with 9 nucleotides matching TRBD2. Germline CDR1 is KGHSH and CDR2 is LQKENI. The CDR3 covers 16 residues. Trimming cost V 1 base and J 9 bases; bases outside gene matches: 13. The CDR3 loop is CASSPLSLAGRTRQYF. The DNA of the CDR3 is TGTGCCAGCTCACCACTGTCCCTAGCGGGGCGGACGAGGCAGTACTTC.

The gene calls are TRBV5-1 and TRBJ1-3; D is possibly TRBD1 (5 bases). The CDR3 has 13 amino acids. The V gene's germline CDR1 is SGHRS and CDR2 YFSETQ. V lost 5 bases and J 7 bases, leaving 13 bases between the germline ends. CDR3 sequence (DNA): TGCGCCAGCAGACCCGGGGGAGGGAACACCATATATTTT. Amino acids: CASRPGGGNTIYF.

The V gene is TRBV6-5, the J gene TRBJ1-4; possible D gene TRBD1, 5 bases. Trimming stripped 6 bases from V and 6 bases from J, with 17 bases between. The CDR3 totals 15 residues. Germline V CDR1 and CDR2: MNHEY, SVGAGI. The CDR3 nucleotides read TGTGCCAGCAGCCGAGGGGCAGGGCGGGATGAAAAACTGTTTTTT. Amino acid sequence: CASSRGAGRDEKLFF.

The chain employs TRBV7-7 and TRBJ2-5; weak D call: TRBD1 (5 bases). The J call may be in error: the DNA end matches TRBJ2-7 better. The CDR3 has 13 amino acids. Germline V gene sequence: CDR1 SSHAT, CDR2 FNYEAQ (reference sequence). The CDR3 protein is CASSLTQDYEQYF. The CDR3 nucleotides read TGTGCCAGCAGCTTGACACAGGACTACGAGCAGTACTTC.

The chain uses TRBV10-3 and TRBJ1-3; D unclear. The CDR3 extends over 14 amino acids. From germline, CDR1 is ENHRY and CDR2 SYGVKD. The V and J ends lost 10 bases and 0 bases respectively, with 13 bases between them. CDR3 sequence reads: CATRPDVSGNTIYF. The CDR3 DNA follows: TGTGCCACCAGACCAGACGTCTCTGGAAACACCATATATTTT.

This chain uses TRBV6-5 with TRBJ2-7; possible D gene TRBD1, 5 bases. The germline V gene has CDR1 MNHEY and CDR2 SVGAGI. Trimming left V 0 bases short and J 8 bases short, with 8 bases between. The CDR3 loop spans 12 amino acids. CDR3 in DNA: TGTGCCAGCAGTTACTCGACAGCCCAGCAGTACTTC. This codes for CASSYSTAQQYF.